These T cell receptor beta chains were read from a single sample in a study of T-cell reconstitution after alpha-beta-depleted transplantation in children. In TCRdb, the PCR reads were re-called with MiXCR into one record per CDR3 protein. The sample lists some 520,000 distinct CDR3 sequences, over 25% seen once, with 2.4% in the top ten. Sequencing used PBMCs from the stem cell graft donor, obtained from the stem cell graft. The source is a human donor who donated a stem cell graft to a child with aplastic anemia. Both conserved end residues are part of each CDR3. D genes are given only for firm matches. Some rows have no size entry. The others give once, few or many, or a class for an expanded clone.

d_gene: NA
abundance: few
v_gene: TRBV12-3/TRBV12-4
j_gene: TRBJ2-1
CDR3nt: TGTGCCAGCCTACCCTCCGGGGCGAAAGGCCCCAATGAGCAGTTCTTC
CDR3aa: CASLPSGAKGPNEQFF

d_gene: NA
abundance: few
v_gene: TRBV10-3
j_gene: TRBJ2-5
CDR3nt: TGTGCCATCAGTGGACCTGATCAAGAGACCCAGTACTTC
CDR3aa: CAISGPDQETQYF

d_gene: NA
abundance: NA
v_gene: TRBV25-1
j_gene: TRBJ2-1
CDR3nt: TGTGCCAGCAGAGCCGCCGATTACAATGAGCAGTTCTTC
CDR3aa: CASRAADYNEQFF

d_gene: TRBD2
abundance: NA
v_gene: TRBV5-1
j_gene: TRBJ2-1
CDR3nt: TGCGCCAGCATGCGGCGGGAGGTCCACAATGAGCAGTTCTTC
CDR3aa: CASMRREVHNEQFF

d_gene: NA
abundance: NA
v_gene: TRBV6-5
j_gene: TRBJ2-1
CDR3nt: TGTGCCAGCAGTTACTTCTGGGGGTCCTACAATGAGCAGTTCTTC
CDR3aa: CASSYFWGSYNEQFF

d_gene: NA
abundance: NA
v_gene: TRBV9
j_gene: TRBJ1-3
CDR3nt: TGTGCCAGCAGCGTAGAGTCGGCAGCTGGAAACACCATATATTTT
CDR3aa: CASSVESAAGNTIYF

d_gene: NA
abundance: NA
v_gene: TRBV15
j_gene: TRBJ2-4
CDR3nt: TGTGCCACCAGCACAGGGGGGTACCCCAAAAACATTCAGTACTTC
CDR3aa: CATSTGGYPKNIQYF

d_gene: TRBD2
abundance: NA
v_gene: TRBV7-2
j_gene: TRBJ2-3
CDR3nt: TGTGCCAGCAGCTTAGACGGGACTAGGTCCACGCAGTATTTT
CDR3aa: CASSLDGTRSTQYF

d_gene: NA
abundance: NA
v_gene: TRBV7-9
j_gene: TRBJ1-5
CDR3nt: TGTGCCAGCAGCTTAGGGGGCGGTGACCCGAATCAGCCCCAGCATTTT
CDR3aa: CASSLGGGDPNQPQHF

d_gene: NA
abundance: few
v_gene: TRBV9
j_gene: TRBJ2-7
CDR3nt: TGTGCCAGCAGCGTAGGTCTGGGCTACGAGCAGTACTTC
CDR3aa: CASSVGLGYEQYF

d_gene: TRBD1
abundance: NA
v_gene: TRBV7-9
j_gene: TRBJ2-7
CDR3nt: TGTGCCAGCAGCGGTTTGGGACAGGGATTCGACGAGCAGTACTTC
CDR3aa: CASSGLGQGFDEQYF

d_gene: TRBD2
abundance: NA
v_gene: TRBV7-2
j_gene: TRBJ2-7
CDR3nt: TGTGCCAGCAGCTCCTCCCTTTTCGTGGGAGGGCCCGACGAGCAGTACTTC
CDR3aa: CASSSSLFVGGPDEQYF

d_gene: NA
abundance: NA
v_gene: TRBV6-2/TRBV6-3
j_gene: TRBJ2-1
CDR3nt: TGTGCCAGCAGTTACCTCCGCCAGAATGAGCAGTTCTTC
CDR3aa: CASSYLRQNEQFF

d_gene: NA
abundance: NA
v_gene: TRBV13
j_gene: TRBJ2-7
CDR3nt: TGTGCCAGCAGCCCAGGGACTCGCTTCTCCTACGAGCAGTACTTC
CDR3aa: CASSPGTRFSYEQYF

d_gene: NA
abundance: NA
v_gene: TRBV18
j_gene: TRBJ2-7
CDR3nt: TGTGCCAGCTCCCCTCGGGGCGCGCTATACGAGCAGTACTTC
CDR3aa: CASSPRGALYEQYF

d_gene: NA
abundance: few
v_gene: TRBV13
j_gene: TRBJ1-1
CDR3nt: TGTGCCAGCAGCTTAGGGACGGGAGTGAACACTGAAGCTTTCTTT
CDR3aa: CASSLGTGVNTEAFF

d_gene: TRBD2
abundance: NA
v_gene: TRBV12-3/TRBV12-4
j_gene: TRBJ2-7
CDR3nt: TGTGCCAGCAGCCTGGGGGGGTTCGGCGAGCAGTACTTC
CDR3aa: CASSLGGFGEQYF

d_gene: TRBD2
abundance: few
v_gene: TRBV6-1
j_gene: TRBJ2-7
CDR3nt: TGTGCCAGCACCGCCGCCGCGGGACTACATCTCTACGAGCAGTACTTC
CDR3aa: CASTAAAGLHLYEQYF

d_gene: TRBD1
abundance: NA
v_gene: TRBV6-2/TRBV6-3
j_gene: TRBJ1-1
CDR3nt: TGTGCCAGCAGTTACTCGGGACAGCTGAACACTGAAGCTTTCTTT
CDR3aa: CASSYSGQLNTEAFF

d_gene: TRBD2
abundance: NA
v_gene: TRBV11-2
j_gene: TRBJ2-3
CDR3nt: TGTGCCAGCAGCACCTACCCTGGACTAGCGGGAGGGTCAGATACGCAGTATTTT
CDR3aa: CASSTYPGLAGGSDTQYF

d_gene: NA
abundance: once
v_gene: TRBV20-1
j_gene: TRBJ2-7
CDR3nt: TGCAGTGCTCTACTTAGATACGAGCAGTACTTC
CDR3aa: CSALLRYEQYF

d_gene: TRBD1
abundance: NA
v_gene: TRBV4-3
j_gene: TRBJ1-1
CDR3nt: TGCGCCAGCAGCCGAGCAGGGGGATACACTGAAGCTTTCTTT
CDR3aa: CASSRAGGYTEAFF

d_gene: NA
abundance: NA
v_gene: TRBV12-3/TRBV12-4
j_gene: TRBJ2-6
CDR3nt: TGTGCCAGCAGTTTAATAGGGCTAGGGTACTCTGGGGCCAACGTCCTGACTTTC
CDR3aa: CASSLIGLGYSGANVLTF

d_gene: NA
abundance: NA
v_gene: TRBV5-6
j_gene: TRBJ1-5
CDR3nt: TGTGCCAGCAGCCCTAATCCTTCGCGCGATCAGCCCCAGCATTTT
CDR3aa: CASSPNPSRDQPQHF

d_gene: NA
abundance: NA
v_gene: TRBV5-4
j_gene: TRBJ1-4
CDR3nt: TGTGCCAGCACCGATCAATCAGGGTCGGGCGAAAAACTGTTTTTT
CDR3aa: CASTDQSGSGEKLFF

d_gene: NA
abundance: few
v_gene: TRBV18
j_gene: TRBJ2-7
CDR3nt: TGTGCCAGCTCACCGCTCCTTGTGGCGGACGAGCAGTACTTC
CDR3aa: CASSPLLVADEQYF

d_gene: NA
abundance: NA
v_gene: TRBV7-9
j_gene: TRBJ1-5
CDR3nt: TGTGCCAGCAGCTTAATGGAGGGGAATCAGCCCCAGCATTTT
CDR3aa: CASSLMEGNQPQHF

d_gene: TRBD1
abundance: few
v_gene: TRBV5-6
j_gene: TRBJ2-1
CDR3nt: TGTGCCAGCAGCCCGGGACAGGGGAGAGGGAGTGAGCAGTTCTTC
CDR3aa: CASSPGQGRGSEQFF

d_gene: NA
abundance: NA
v_gene: TRBV18
j_gene: TRBJ2-5
CDR3nt: TGTGCCAGCTCACAAATCGACCAAGAGACCCAGTACTTC
CDR3aa: CASSQIDQETQYF

d_gene: NA
abundance: few
v_gene: TRBV20-1
j_gene: TRBJ2-2
CDR3nt: TGCAGTGCGCACACGATGAACACCGGGGAGCTGTTTTTT
CDR3aa: CSAHTMNTGELFF

d_gene: NA
abundance: NA
v_gene: TRBV7-9
j_gene: TRBJ1-3
CDR3nt: TGTGCCAGCAGCTTAGTAGGGACACCCTCTGGAAACACCATATATTTT
CDR3aa: CASSLVGTPSGNTIYF

d_gene: TRBD1
abundance: NA
v_gene: TRBV29-1
j_gene: TRBJ1-2
CDR3nt: TGCAGCGCTGGACAGGGTCAGTATGGCTACACCTTC
CDR3aa: CSAGQGQYGYTF

d_gene: TRBD1
abundance: NA
v_gene: TRBV7-2
j_gene: TRBJ1-2
CDR3nt: TGTGCCAGCAGCCAGGGACAGGGGTCCTATGGCTACACCTTC
CDR3aa: CASSQGQGSYGYTF

d_gene: NA
abundance: few
v_gene: TRBV27
j_gene: TRBJ2-1
CDR3nt: TGTGCCAGCCGCCTTCAAATGGGGGGCTGGCGTAATGAGCAGTTCTTC
CDR3aa: CASRLQMGGWRNEQFF

d_gene: NA
abundance: once
v_gene: TRBV7-3
j_gene: TRBJ2-2
CDR3nt: TGTGCCAGCAGCCCTGACAGGCCGATGAACACCGGGGAGCTGTTTTTT
CDR3aa: CASSPDRPMNTGELFF

d_gene: NA
abundance: NA
v_gene: TRBV27
j_gene: TRBJ2-1
CDR3nt: TGTGCCAGCAGTGGAACTAGTTCCGTCAATGAGCAGTTCTTC
CDR3aa: CASSGTSSVNEQFF

d_gene: NA
abundance: once
v_gene: TRBV29-1
j_gene: TRBJ2-3
CDR3nt: TGCAGCGTTGATCTTCTGGACACACGCACAGATACGCAGTATTTT
CDR3aa: CSVDLLDTRTDTQYF

d_gene: NA
abundance: NA
v_gene: TRBV12-3/TRBV12-4
j_gene: TRBJ2-2
CDR3nt: TGTGCCAGCAGTTTAGGGGGTTGGGAGCTGTTTTTT
CDR3aa: CASSLGGWELFF

d_gene: NA
abundance: NA
v_gene: TRBV23-1
j_gene: TRBJ2-5
CDR3nt: TGCGCCAGCAGTCAAAGCACTGGAGAGCCAGAAGAGACCCAGTACTTC
CDR3aa: CASSQSTGEPEETQYF

d_gene: TRBD1
abundance: NA
v_gene: TRBV10-2
j_gene: TRBJ1-1
CDR3nt: TGCGCCACCTCGGGACAGGCGAACACTGAAGCTTTCTTT
CDR3aa: CATSGQANTEAFF